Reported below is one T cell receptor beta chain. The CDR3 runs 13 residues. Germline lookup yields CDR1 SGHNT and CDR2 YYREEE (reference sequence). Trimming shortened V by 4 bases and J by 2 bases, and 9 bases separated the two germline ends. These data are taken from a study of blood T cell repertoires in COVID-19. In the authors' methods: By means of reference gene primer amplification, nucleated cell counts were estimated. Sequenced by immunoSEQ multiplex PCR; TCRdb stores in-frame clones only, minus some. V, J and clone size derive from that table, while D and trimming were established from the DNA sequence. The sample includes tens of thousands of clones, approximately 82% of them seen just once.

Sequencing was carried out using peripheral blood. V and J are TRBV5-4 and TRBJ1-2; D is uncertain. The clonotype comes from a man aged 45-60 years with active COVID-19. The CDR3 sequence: CASSPTGNYGYTF. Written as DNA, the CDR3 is TGTGCCAGCAGCCCTACGGGGAACTATGGCTACACCTTC.